Listed here are 27 T cell receptor beta chains from one sample, sequenced in a study of T cells in Graves' hyperthyroidism and ophthalmopathy. The TCR beta CDR3 regions underwent amplification using RNA transcripts as the source. HTBI primers drove first-round RT-PCR of the TCR CDR3. In TCRdb, the multiplex PCR reads were re-called with MiXCR into one record per CDR3 protein. Of about 290,000 distinct CDR3 sequences detected, about an eighth appear once; the ten largest clones hold almost 8%. Material for sequencing was blood. These receptors were taken from a woman aged 25 to 39 with Graves' hyperthyroidism that later progressed to Graves' ophthalmopathy.

This clonotype was counted many times. The rearrangement uses TRBV2 and TRBJ1-4; the match to TRBD1 covers 8 bases. This CDR3 is built from 13 residues. Germline V lookup: CDR1 SNHLY, CDR2 FYNNEI. Trimming took 6 bases from V and 8 from J; bases not matched to a gene: 5. The CDR3 coding sequence is TGTGCCAGCAGAACAGGGGGAAAAGAAAAACTGTTTTTT. Amino acids: CASRTGGKEKLFF.

This clonotype was picked up many times. The genes are TRBV28 and TRBJ1-3; TRBD1 might be the D (6 bases). The CDR3 has 16 amino acids. Trimming pared 2 bases from V and 0 bases from J, leaving 11 bases between. Germline V gives CDR1 MDHEN, CDR2 SYDVKM. The CDR3 protein is CASSLRQVSSGNTIYF. CDR3 nucleotides: TGTGCCAGCAGTTTACGACAGGTATCCTCTGGAAACACCATATATTTT.

This clonotype was observed a single time. A read error may be the cause here, since a much bigger clone is one base away. V is TRBV15 and J is TRBJ1-5; a weak D match, TRBD1 (6 bases). Germline loops: CDR1 LNHNV, CDR2 YYDKDF (reference sequence). The CDR3 length is 16 residues. CDR3 residues: CATSRETGYSNQPQQF. In DNA form, the CDR3 reads TGTGCCACCAGCAGAGAGACAGGTTATAGCAATCAGCCCCAGCAGTTT. Drawing the rest from reference TRBV15 and TRBJ1-5, the complete variable domain is DAMVIQNPRYQVTQFGKPVTLSCSQTLNHNVMYWYQQKSSQAPKLLFHYYDKDFNNEADTPDNFQSRRPNTSFCFLDIRSPGLGDTAMYLCATSRETGYSNQPQQFGDGTRLSIL.

The chain carries TRBV20-1 and TRBJ2-3; either TRBD1 or TRBD2 may fit D (7 bases each). Germline CDR1 and CDR2: DFQATT and SNEGSKA (reference sequence). Deletions cut 3 bases from V and 5 bases from J, with 21 bases between. There are 16 residues in the CDR3. CDR3 in DNA: TGCAGTGCTAGGGGGGGAGGGGGCGGGACCATAGATACGCAGTATTTT. Its translation is CSARGGGGGTIDTQYF.

This chain links TRBV9 with TRBJ1-1; possible D gene TRBD1, 6 bases. The CDR3 length is 15 residues. The V gene's germline CDR1 is SGDLS and CDR2 YYNGEE. Trimming took 4 bases from V and 5 from J, leaving 18 bases between them. CDR3: CASSSLDRSWTEAFF. The CDR3 region has the DNA TGTGCCAGCAGCTCATTAGACAGGTCCTGGACTGAAGCTTTCTTT. The complete variable domain, with remaining parts taken from reference TRBV9 and TRBJ1-1, reads DSGVTQTPKHLITATGQRVTLRCSPRSGDLSVYWYQQSLDQGLQFLIQYYNGEERAKGNILERFSAQQFPDLHSELNLSSLELGDSALYFCASSSLDRSWTEAFFGQGTRLTVV.

On this clonotype: Given a much more abundant clone one base away, this may be a read error. V is TRBV2 and J is TRBJ2-1; 10 bases line up with TRBD2. The CDR3 totals 18 residues. Per the germline V gene, CDR1 is SNHLY and CDR2 is FYNNEI. V lost 8 bases and J lost 1; bases outside the gene matches: 14. CDR3 nucleotides: TGTGCCAGCCCTTTCTGGACTAGCGGAGGCTATTCCTACAATGAGCAGTTCTTC. It codes for CASPFWTSGGYSYNEQFF.

This clonotype was observed many times. The chain is built from TRBV24-1 and TRBJ2-1, with a weak D call TRBD1 (6 bases). CDR3 length: 14 amino acids. In germline, CDR1 is KGHDR, CDR2 SFDVKD. V was cut by 0 bases and J by 8 bases, with 10 bases left in between. CDR3 residues: CATSDLSRGHEQFF. DNA of the CDR3: TGTGCCACCAGTGATTTGAGCAGGGGCCATGAGCAGTTCTTC.

This clonotype was picked up a small number of times. The chain couples TRBV29-1 to TRBJ2-6, with D unresolved. This CDR3 is 13 amino acids long. V lost 4 bases and J 1 base, leaving 5 bases between the germline ends. Germline V gene sequence: CDR1 SQVTM, CDR2 ANQGSEA. The CDR3 bases are TGCAGCGTTGTGGAGTCTGGGGCCAACGTCCTGACTTTC. Amino acids: CSVVESGANVLTF.

The CDR3 region is CSAKYSNQPQHF. Written as DNA, the CDR3 is TGCAGTGCCAAGTATAGCAATCAGCCCCAGCATTTT. The chain has TRBV20-1 and TRBJ1-5; D is unresolved. Germline V gene data show CDR1 as DFQATT and CDR2 as SNEGSKA (reference sequence). Trimming pared 6 bases from V and 0 bases from J, leaving 6 bases between. The CDR3 is 12 residues long.

The table lists this clonotype with many counts. The chain joins TRBV5-5 to TRBJ1-3; D not certain. Germline loops: CDR1 SGHKS, CDR2 YYEKEE (reference sequence). This CDR3 has 14 amino acids. V was cut by 2 bases and J by 4 bases, with 10 bases left in between. Here the CDR3 DNA reads TGTGCCAGCAGCTTTCTGGACGAAGGAAACACCATATATTTT. Translating it yields CASSFLDEGNTIYF.

The table lists this clonotype with a few counts. Compared with germline, one end of the junction differs, possibly owing to a read error. The chain uses TRBV9 and TRBJ1-3; D remains ambiguous. The CDR3 totals 17 residues. Germline-derived CDR1 and CDR2 are SGDLS and YYNGEE. CDR3 residues: CASRVGYGRDSGNTIYF. The CDR3 nucleotides read TGTGCCAGCAGGGTAGGGTACGGGAGAGACTCTGGAAACACCATATATTTT.

This clonotype appeared many times. This chain joins TRBV27 and TRBJ1-1, with 10 bases aligning to TRBD1. The CDR3 extends over 15 amino acids. CDR1 and CDR2 (germline): MNHEY, SMNVEV (reference sequence). V was pared by 5 bases and J by 6 bases, with 9 bases of the junction left unmatched. Here the CDR3 reads CASSPIATGGAEAFF. CDR3 in DNA: TGTGCCAGCAGTCCTATTGCGACAGGGGGCGCTGAAGCTTTCTTT.

This clonotype appeared many times. This chain joins TRBV6-1 and TRBJ2-7; 9 bases agree with TRBD1. This CDR3 contains 15 residues. V shed 5 bases and J 2 bases; nucleotides not matched to a gene: 7. Germline values: CDR1 MNHNS, CDR2 SASEGT. CDR3 region: CASSSPGQGTYEQYF. Here the CDR3 DNA reads TGTGCCAGCAGTTCTCCGGGACAGGGAACCTACGAGCAGTACTTC.

The genes are TRBV3-1 and TRBJ1-1, with D maybe TRBD1 (6 bases). V was shortened by 4 bases and J by 4 bases, with 7 bases between the two germline ends. CDR1 and CDR2 (germline): LGHDT, YNNKEL (reference sequence). The CDR3 sequence is 12 residues long. CDR3 DNA: TGTGCCAGCAGCCGGGGGGCCACTGAAGCTTTCTTT. Translation gives CASSRGATEAFF.

This clonotype was recorded at least ten times. The chain has TRBV12-3 or TRBV12-4 and TRBJ2-1; tentatively, D is TRBD1 (5 bases). The CDR3 covers 16 residues. Trimming removed 6 bases at V and 7 bases at J, with 22 bases between. CDR3 in DNA: TGTGCCAGCAGCACCCTGGAACAGGTGGTGTGGAATGAGCAGTTCTTC. It translates to CASSTLEQVVWNEQFF.

This clonotype came up many times. The chain uses TRBV20-1 and TRBJ2-7; 11 positions match TRBD2. The CDR3 extends over 15 amino acids. CDR1 is DFQATT and CDR2 is SNEGSKA in the germline V gene (reference sequence). V was clipped by 0 bases and J by 2 bases; unmatched bases: 3. This chain's CDR3 is CSARDPTSGTYEQYF. DNA of the CDR3: TGCAGTGCTAGAGATCCGACTAGCGGGACCTACGAGCAGTACTTC.

In this sample, this clonotype turned up many times. The rearrangement joins TRBV20-1 to TRBJ1-4; perhaps TRBD1 as D (6 bases). V lost 0 bases and J 3 bases, leaving 11 bases between the germline ends. The length of the CDR3 is 15 residues. CDR1 is DFQATT, CDR2 SNEGSKA, per germline (reference sequence). The CDR3, as DNA: TGCAGTGCTAGAGAAAAGGACAGTCCTAATGAAAAACTGTTTTTT. It translates to CSAREKDSPNEKLFF.

This clonotype showed up just a few times. The chain links TRBV11-2 to TRBJ2-7; D remains unclear. V lost 2 bases and J lost 3, with 17 bases in between. This CDR3 spans 16 amino acids. The germline gives CDR1 SGHAT, CDR2 FQNNGV. The CDR3 loop is CASSLNPPFKYYEQYF. In DNA, the CDR3 is TGTGCCAGCAGCTTAAACCCCCCTTTCAAATACTACGAGCAGTACTTC.

This clonotype was detected many times. CDR3 protein: CASKDIENSPLHF. CDR3 nucleotides: TGTGCCAGCAAGGACATTGAAAATTCACCCCTCCACTTT. The chain couples TRBV7-2 to TRBJ1-6; possible D gene TRBD1, 5 bases. This CDR3 is 13 amino acids long. V was pared by 7 bases and J by 7 bases, with 11 bases between. In germline, CDR1 is SGHTA, CDR2 FQGNSA.

This clonotype was counted many times. This rearrangement joins TRBV18 to TRBJ2-5, with D uncertain. Trimming stripped 1 base from V and 4 bases from J, with 4 bases between. The CDR3 covers 12 residues. Germline V gives CDR1 KGHSH, CDR2 LQKENI. CDR3 amino acids: CASSPRPETQYF. As DNA, the CDR3 is TGTGCCAGCTCACCACGCCCAGAGACCCAGTACTTC.

The rearrangement links TRBV4-3 to TRBJ1-6; 8 positions agree with TRBD1. From germline, CDR1 is LGHNA and CDR2 YSLEER. V lost 1 base, J lost 2 bases, and 4 bases stayed unmatched. CDR3 length: 17 residues. CDR3 residues: CASSQASGGAYNSPLHF. The CDR3 DNA reads as TGCGCCAGCAGCCAAGCCTCAGGGGGCGCCTATAATTCACCCCTCCACTTT.

This clonotype was observed at least ten times. This rearrangement joins TRBV29-1 to TRBJ2-7; 8 bases fit TRBD1. With V trimmed by 5 bases and J by 6 bases, 6 bases remained unmatched. Germline loops: CDR1 SQVTM, CDR2 ANQGSEA. This CDR3 has 12 amino acids. The CDR3 DNA reads TGCAGCGTTTCCAGGGGGCCAGCCGAGCAGTACTTC. Translated: CSVSRGPAEQYF.

This chain connects TRBV20-1 to TRBJ2-1; D gene unclear. CDR1 is DFQATT and CDR2 is SNEGSKA in the germline V gene (reference sequence). The CDR3 extends over 13 amino acids. The CDR3 reads CSRTHPSYNEQFF. The CDR3 coding sequence is TGCAGCAGGACCCACCCCTCCTACAATGAGCAGTTCTTC.

This clonotype was seen a handful of times. The V call is TRBV15, the J call TRBJ2-2; unclear D gene. Trimming shortened V by 4 bases and J by 2 bases, and 2 bases separated the two germline ends. Per germline, CDR1 LNHNV and CDR2 YYDKDF (reference sequence). The length of the CDR3 is 12 residues. The DNA of the CDR3 is TGTGCCACCAGCACCAACACCGGGGAGCTGTTTTTT. This translates into CATSTNTGELFF.

The chain has TRBV19 and TRBJ2-1; 9 bases match TRBD2. Per germline, CDR1 LNHDA and CDR2 SQIVND (reference sequence). The CDR3 has 15 amino acids. V was clipped by 5 bases and J by 8 bases; unmatched bases: 10. CDR3 bases: TGTGCCAGTAGTGCCTCCGGGACTAGCTGGTATGAGCAGTTCTTC. Translated: CASSASGTSWYEQFF.

This clonotype was recorded at least ten times. The gene calls are TRBV7-6 and TRBJ2-7; D tentatively reads TRBD1 or TRBD2 (5 bases each). The V and J ends lost 5 bases and 0 bases respectively, with 11 bases between them. CDR1 and CDR2 (germline): SGHVS, FNYEAQ. There are 14 residues in the CDR3. The CDR3 nucleotides are TGTGCCAGCAGCCGGGACGCATACTCCTACGAGCAGTACTTC. Protein: CASSRDAYSYEQYF.

This clonotype came up many times. J is TRBJ2-1 and V is TRBV12-3 or TRBV12-4; tentatively, D is TRBD2 (6 bases). Between the trimmed V and J ends, which lost 5 bases and 9 bases, there was a span of 17 bases. CDR3 length: 14 amino acids. The CDR3 loop reads CASSPARLEGEQFF. In nucleotides, the CDR3 is TGTGCCAGCAGTCCTGCGCGACTAGAAGGTGAGCAGTTCTTC.